A selection of T cell receptor beta chains follows, all from one sample in a study of OX40 agonist ivuxolimab in advanced cancers. Method: immunoSEQ multiplex PCR; TCRdb's copy keeps in-frame clones and lacks some. The data show roughly 34,000 clones, roughly 87% seen once. This specimen was CD4+ or CD8+ T cells sorted from blood, taken in a trial of the OX40 agonist ivuxolimab. Every receptor here comes from an adult with an advanced solid tumor such as melanoma, head and neck, liver or kidney cancer. Both conserved end residues are part of each CDR3. The order of the fields is J gene, D gene, V gene, clone size, CDR3 protein, CDR3 DNA. A D gene is named only where the DNA matches it firmly. For some rows the clone size is stated as once, few or many, or as a class when expanded; others skip it.

TRBJ2-1 . TRBV19 . CASSMYNEQFF TGTGCCAGTAGTATGTACAATGAGCAGTTCTTC
TRBJ2-2 . TRBV15 few CATSSVGHGELFF TGTGCCACCAGCAGTGTAGGGCACGGGGAGCTGTTTTTT
TRBJ1-2 . TRBV12-5 . CASGYGTDSGYTF TGTGCTAGTGGCTACGGGACGGACTCTGGCTACACCTTC
TRBJ1-1 . TRBV7-9 . CASSSEVAYMNTEAFF TGTGCCAGCAGTTCAGAGGTGGCGTACATGAACACTGAAGCTTTCTTT
TRBJ2-2 TRBD1 TRBV29-1 . CSAGTGDTGELFF TGCAGCGCCGGGACAGGGGACACCGGGGAGCTGTTTTTT
TRBJ2-1 TRBD2 TRBV19 . CASSMTSGGYNEQFF TGTGCCAGTAGTATGACTAGCGGGGGCTACAATGAGCAGTTCTTC
TRBJ2-7 . TRBV7-8 . CASSRRGEAYEQYF TGTGCCAGCAGCAGAAGGGGGGAAGCCTACGAGCAGTACTTC
TRBJ1-2 TRBD1 TRBV4-2 . CASSQATGQGIYTF TGTGCCAGCAGCCAAGCCACGGGACAGGGAATTTACACCTTC
TRBJ2-7 . TRBV15 once CATSTDTNSYEQYF TGTGCCACCAGCACGGACACGAACTCCTACGAGCAGTACTTC
TRBJ2-5 . TRBV28 . CASRRREEETQYF TGTGCCAGCAGGAGGAGGGAGGAGGAGACCCAGTACTTC
TRBJ2-7 . TRBV29-1 . CSVGTGTYEQYF TGCAGCGTTGGAACAGGAACCTACGAGCAGTACTTC
TRBJ2-5 TRBD1 TRBV27 . CASKTGGLETQYF TGTGCCAGCAAGACAGGGGGCTTAGAGACCCAGTACTTC
TRBJ1-5 . TRBV6-5 . CASSYSTSQPQHF TGTGCCAGCAGTTACTCGACTAGTCAGCCCCAGCATTTT
TRBJ2-1 TRBD1 TRBV11-3 . CASSERTGGINEQFF TGTGCCAGCAGCGAGCGGACAGGGGGAATCAATGAGCAGTTCTTC
TRBJ2-3 TRBD2 TRBV30 . CASERESTDTQYF TGTGCCTCCGAGCGGGAAAGCACAGATACGCAGTATTTT
TRBJ2-3 . TRBV6-1 . CASRPAPGSTDTQYF TGTGCCAGCAGACCTGCCCCGGGGAGCACAGATACGCAGTATTTT
TRBJ2-7 TRBD2 TRBV4-2 . CASSQEGGGYLSEQYF TGTGCCAGCAGCCAAGAGGGGGGAGGGTACCTTAGCGAGCAGTACTTC
TRBJ2-7 TRBD1 TRBV27 . CARNKYRDGQGEREDPYEQYF TGTGCCAGAAACAAATACCGGGATGGACAGGGGGAGAGGGAGGACCCCTACGAGCAGTACTTC
TRBJ1-5 . TRBV4-1 . CASSQVDSNQPQHF TGCGCCAGCAGCCAAGTGGATAGCAATCAGCCCCAGCATTTT
TRBJ1-2 . TRBV27 . CASSPRPDGRNGYTF TGTGCCAGCAGTCCACGCCCGGACGGAAGGAATGGCTACACCTTC